The sequence of this TCR beta chain was determined in a study of T-cell reconstitution after alpha-beta-depleted transplantation in children. The ends were cut back, 0 bases at V and 3 bases at J, with 13 bases in the middle. This CDR3 is built from 15 residues. Germline V gene sequence: CDR1 SGDLS, CDR2 YYNGEE. Points from the study as a whole: In patients about two months after transplant, alpha-beta T cells reportedly arose from several hundred expanded graft clones. A year had passed since transplant, and T-cell counts and diversity by then came mostly from newly produced T cells.

About this clonotype: Antigen specificity is unknown.

TCRbeta library construction was performed incorporating unique molecular identifiers. Via MiXCR, TCRdb re-called the PCR reads, giving one row per CDR3 protein. The sample yields hundreds of thousands of distinct CDR3 sequences, 10% to 15% seen once. Sequencing used PBMCs, mostly from graft donor cells, obtained 360 days after TCRalphabeta/CD19-depleted stem cell transplant. V usage is TRBV9 and J usage is TRBJ2-7; D is unresolved. This sequence was found in a male patient aged 10-17 years who had a stem cell transplant for acute myeloid leukemia, so the T cells may come from the graft donor. DNA for the CDR3: TGTGCCAGCAGCGTAGAGGTAGGTGGTGGCTACGAGCAGTACTTC. This gives the protein CASSVEVGGGYEQYF.